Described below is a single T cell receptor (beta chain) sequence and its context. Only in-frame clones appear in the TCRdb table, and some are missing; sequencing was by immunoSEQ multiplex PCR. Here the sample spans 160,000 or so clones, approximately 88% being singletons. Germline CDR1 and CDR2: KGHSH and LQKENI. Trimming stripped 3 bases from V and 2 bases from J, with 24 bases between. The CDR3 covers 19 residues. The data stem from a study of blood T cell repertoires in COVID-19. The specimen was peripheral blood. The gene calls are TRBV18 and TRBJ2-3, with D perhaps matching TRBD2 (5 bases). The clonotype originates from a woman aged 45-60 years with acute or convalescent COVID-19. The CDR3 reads CASSPAKRHPFQSTDTQYF. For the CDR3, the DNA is TGTGCCAGCTCACCGGCCAAGCGGCATCCCTTCCAATCCACAGATACGCAGTATTTT. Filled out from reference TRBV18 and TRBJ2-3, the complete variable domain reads NAGVMQNPRHLVRRRGQEARLRCSPMKGHSHVYWYRQLPEEGLKFMVYLQKENIIDESGMPKERFSAEFPKEGPSILRIQQVVRGDSAAYFCASSPAKRHPFQSTDTQYFGPGTRLTVL.